This entry describes one T cell receptor beta chain. Antigen specificity is unknown. The source of the sample is a study of vaccination effects on CD4 cells after COVID-19. The CDR3 extends over 14 amino acids. Germline V gene data show CDR1 as MNHNY and CDR2 as SVGAGI (reference sequence). J gave up 2 bases and V 5 bases, and 5 bases lay outside the gene matches. Sequencing in the ViraFEST assay came after antigen-specific CD4+ T cells had been expanded with viral peptide pools, which were used to stimulate PBMC. Subsequent to a culture period of 10 days, CD4+ T cells were isolated. Participants were vaccinated with two doses of either the BNT162b2 or mRNA-1273 vaccine. Nucleocapsid antibodies stayed negative before and after vaccination, showing no earlier SARS-CoV-2 infection. The authors replaced half the medium with IL-2 medium on days 3 and 7. Some clones are missing from TCRdb's copy, which holds only in-frame ones; the method was immunoSEQ multiplex PCR. Of tens of thousands of clones listed, 70% to 75% are singletons.

The clonotype comes from a human donor who received a COVID-19 vaccine. The chain is built from TRBV6-6 and TRBJ2-7, with TRBD1 matching 8 bases. The material sequenced was CD4+ T cells from PBMCs cultured with HCoV-229E spike peptides, taken after COVID-19 vaccination. CDR3 residues: CASSDNRGTYEQYV. CDR3 nucleotide sequence: TGTGCCAGCAGTGATAACAGGGGGACCTACGAGCAGTACGTC.